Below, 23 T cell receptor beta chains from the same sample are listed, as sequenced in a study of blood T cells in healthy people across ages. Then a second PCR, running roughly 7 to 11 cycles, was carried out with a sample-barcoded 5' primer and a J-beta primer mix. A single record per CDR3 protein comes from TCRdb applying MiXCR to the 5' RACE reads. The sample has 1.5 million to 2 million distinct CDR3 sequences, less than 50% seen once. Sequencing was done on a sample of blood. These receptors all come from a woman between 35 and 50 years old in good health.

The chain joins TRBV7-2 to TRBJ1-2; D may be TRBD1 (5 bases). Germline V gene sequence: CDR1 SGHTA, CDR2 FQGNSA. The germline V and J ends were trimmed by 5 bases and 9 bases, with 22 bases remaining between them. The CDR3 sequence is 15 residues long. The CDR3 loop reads CASSPRDLTQTRYTF. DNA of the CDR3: TGTGCCAGCAGCCCCCGGGACCTCACCCAGACGCGCTACACCTTC.

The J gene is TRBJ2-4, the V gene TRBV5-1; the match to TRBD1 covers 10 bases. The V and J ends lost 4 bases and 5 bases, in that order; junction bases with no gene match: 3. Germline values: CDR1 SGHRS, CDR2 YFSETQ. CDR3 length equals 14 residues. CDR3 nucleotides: TGCGCCAGCAGCAAGGACAGGGGGGAAAACATTCAGTACTTC. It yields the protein CASSKDRGENIQYF. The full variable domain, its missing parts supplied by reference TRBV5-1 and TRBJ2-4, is KAGVTQTPRYLIKTRGQQVTLSCSPISGHRSVSWYQQTPGQGLQFLFEYFSETQRNKGNFPGRFSGRQFSNSRSEMNVSTLELGDSALYLCASSKDRGENIQYFGAGTRLSVL.

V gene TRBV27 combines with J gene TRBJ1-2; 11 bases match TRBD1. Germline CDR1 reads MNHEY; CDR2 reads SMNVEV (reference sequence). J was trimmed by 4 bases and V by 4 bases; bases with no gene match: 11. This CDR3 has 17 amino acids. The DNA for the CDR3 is TGTGCCAGCAGTTCCCGGACAGGGGGCGCTTTCTCCTATGGCTACACCTTC. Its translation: CASSSRTGGAFSYGYTF.

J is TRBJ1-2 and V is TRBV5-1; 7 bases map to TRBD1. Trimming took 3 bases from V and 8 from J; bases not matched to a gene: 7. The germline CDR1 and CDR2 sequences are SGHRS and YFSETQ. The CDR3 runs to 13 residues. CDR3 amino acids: CASSSRGIEGYTF. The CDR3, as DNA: TGCGCCAGCAGCTCCAGGGGGATTGAAGGCTACACCTTC.

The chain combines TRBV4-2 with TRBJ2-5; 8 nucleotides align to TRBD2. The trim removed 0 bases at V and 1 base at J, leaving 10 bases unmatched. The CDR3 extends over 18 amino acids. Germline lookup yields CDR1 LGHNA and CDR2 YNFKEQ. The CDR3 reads CASSQDLRAGGFQETQYF. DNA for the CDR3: TGTGCCAGCAGCCAAGATTTACGGGCGGGGGGCTTCCAAGAGACCCAGTACTTC.

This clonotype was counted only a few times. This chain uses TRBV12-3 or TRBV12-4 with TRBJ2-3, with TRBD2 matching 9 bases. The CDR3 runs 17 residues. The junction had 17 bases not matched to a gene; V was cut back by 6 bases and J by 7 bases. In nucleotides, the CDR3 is TGTGCCAGCAGGGGTAATAGCGGGGGAAATCTTATGAATACGCAGTATTTT. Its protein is CASRGNSGGNLMNTQYF.

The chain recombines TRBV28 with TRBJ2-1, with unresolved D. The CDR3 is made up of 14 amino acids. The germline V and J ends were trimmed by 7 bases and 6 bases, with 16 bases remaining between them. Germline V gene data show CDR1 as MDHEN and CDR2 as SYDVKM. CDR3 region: CASTSGSLGNEQFF. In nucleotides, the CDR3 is TGTGCCAGCACCTCGGGCAGTCTGGGCAATGAGCAGTTCTTC. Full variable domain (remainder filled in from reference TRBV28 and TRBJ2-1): DVKVTQSSRYLVKRTGEKVFLECVQDMDHENMFWYRQDPGLGLRLIYFSYDVKMKEKGDIPEGYSVSREKKERFSLILESASTNQTSMYLCASTSGSLGNEQFFGPGTRLTVL.

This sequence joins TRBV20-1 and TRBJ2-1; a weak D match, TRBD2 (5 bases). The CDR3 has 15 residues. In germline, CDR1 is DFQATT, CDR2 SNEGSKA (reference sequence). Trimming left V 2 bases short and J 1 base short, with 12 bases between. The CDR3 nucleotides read TGCAGTGCTAGAAGGTCCCCGGGATCCTACAATGAGCAGTTCTTC. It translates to CSARRSPGSYNEQFF.

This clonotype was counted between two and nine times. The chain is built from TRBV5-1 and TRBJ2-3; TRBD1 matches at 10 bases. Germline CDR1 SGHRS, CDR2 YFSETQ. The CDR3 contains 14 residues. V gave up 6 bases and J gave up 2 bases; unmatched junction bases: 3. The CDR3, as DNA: TGCGCCAGCAAGACAGGGGGCCCCACAGATACGCAGTATTTT. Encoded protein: CASKTGGPTDTQYF. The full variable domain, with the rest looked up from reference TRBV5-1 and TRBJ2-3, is KAGVTQTPRYLIKTRGQQVTLSCSPISGHRSVSWYQQTPGQGLQFLFEYFSETQRNKGNFPGRFSGRQFSNSRSEMNVSTLELGDSALYLCASKTGGPTDTQYFGPGTRLTVL.

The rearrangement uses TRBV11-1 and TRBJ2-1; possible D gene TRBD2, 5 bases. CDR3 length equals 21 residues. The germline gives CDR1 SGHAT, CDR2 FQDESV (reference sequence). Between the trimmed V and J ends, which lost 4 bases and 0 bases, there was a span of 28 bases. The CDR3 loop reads CASSSLKGGSIRRSSYNEQFF. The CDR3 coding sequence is TGTGCCAGCAGCTCCCTAAAAGGAGGTAGTATCAGGCGAAGCTCCTACAATGAGCAGTTCTTC.

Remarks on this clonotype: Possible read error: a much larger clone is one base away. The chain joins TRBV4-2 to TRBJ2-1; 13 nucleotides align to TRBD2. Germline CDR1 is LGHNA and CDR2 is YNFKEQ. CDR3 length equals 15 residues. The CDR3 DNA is TGTGCCAGCCGCCTCGGGACTAGCGGGAACAATGAGCGGTTCTTC. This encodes CASRLGTSGNNERFF.

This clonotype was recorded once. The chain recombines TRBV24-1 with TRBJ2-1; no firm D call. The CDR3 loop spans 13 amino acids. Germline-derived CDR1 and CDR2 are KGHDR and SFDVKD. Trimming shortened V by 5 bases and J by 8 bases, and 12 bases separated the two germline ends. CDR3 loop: CATSAPNKDEQFF. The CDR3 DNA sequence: TGTGCCACCAGTGCTCCTAACAAGGATGAGCAGTTCTTC.

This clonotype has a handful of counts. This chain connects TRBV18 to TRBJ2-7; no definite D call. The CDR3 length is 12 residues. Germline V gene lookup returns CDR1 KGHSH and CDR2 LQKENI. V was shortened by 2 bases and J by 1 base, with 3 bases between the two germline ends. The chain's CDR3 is CASSPISYEQYF. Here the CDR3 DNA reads TGTGCCAGCTCACCAATTTCCTACGAGCAGTACTTC.

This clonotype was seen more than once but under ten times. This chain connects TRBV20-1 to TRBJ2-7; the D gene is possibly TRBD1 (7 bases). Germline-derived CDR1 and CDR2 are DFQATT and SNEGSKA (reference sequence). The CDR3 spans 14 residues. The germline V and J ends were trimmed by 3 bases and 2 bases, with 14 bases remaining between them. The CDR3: CSARAGTETYEQYF. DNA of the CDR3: TGCAGTGCTAGGGCGGGGACAGAGACCTACGAGCAGTACTTC.

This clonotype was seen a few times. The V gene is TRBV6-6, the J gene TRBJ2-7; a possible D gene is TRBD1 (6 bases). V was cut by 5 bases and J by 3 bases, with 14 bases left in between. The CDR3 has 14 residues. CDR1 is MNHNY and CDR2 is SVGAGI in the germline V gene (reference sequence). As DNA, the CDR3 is TGTGCCAGCAGTCCCGGGACAATATACTACGAGCAGTACTTC. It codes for CASSPGTIYYEQYF.

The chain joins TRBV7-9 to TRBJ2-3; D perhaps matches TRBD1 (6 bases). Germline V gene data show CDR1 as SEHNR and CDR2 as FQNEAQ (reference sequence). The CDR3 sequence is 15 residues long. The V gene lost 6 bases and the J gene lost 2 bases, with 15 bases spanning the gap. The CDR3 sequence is CASRYGTPVTDTQYF. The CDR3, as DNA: TGTGCCAGCAGGTATGGGACACCAGTCACAGATACGCAGTATTTT.

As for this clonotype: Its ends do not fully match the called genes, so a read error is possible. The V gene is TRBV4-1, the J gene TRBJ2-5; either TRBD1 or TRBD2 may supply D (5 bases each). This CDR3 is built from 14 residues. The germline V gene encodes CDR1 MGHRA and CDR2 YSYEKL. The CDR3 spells CACSREGPGETQYF. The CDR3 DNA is TGCGCCTGCAGCCGCGAGGGGCCAGGGGAGACCCAGTACTTC.

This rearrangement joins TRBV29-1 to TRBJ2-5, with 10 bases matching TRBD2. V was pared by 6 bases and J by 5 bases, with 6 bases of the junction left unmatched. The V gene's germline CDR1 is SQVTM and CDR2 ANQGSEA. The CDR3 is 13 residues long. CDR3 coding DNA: TGCAGCGTAGGACTAGCGGTGGGGGAGACCCAGTACTTC. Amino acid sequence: CSVGLAVGETQYF.

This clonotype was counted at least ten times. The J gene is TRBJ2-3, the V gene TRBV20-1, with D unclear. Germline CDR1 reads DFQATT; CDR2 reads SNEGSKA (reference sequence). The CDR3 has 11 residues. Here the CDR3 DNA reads TGCAGCGCATCATCAGCAGATACGCAGTATTTT. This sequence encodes CSASSADTQYF.

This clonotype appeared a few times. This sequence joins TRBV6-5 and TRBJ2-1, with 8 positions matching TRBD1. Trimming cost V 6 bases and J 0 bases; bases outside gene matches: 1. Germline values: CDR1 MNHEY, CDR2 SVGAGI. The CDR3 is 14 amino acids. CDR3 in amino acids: CASRGTGSYNEQFF. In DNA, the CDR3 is TGTGCCAGCAGGGGGACAGGCTCCTACAATGAGCAGTTCTTC.

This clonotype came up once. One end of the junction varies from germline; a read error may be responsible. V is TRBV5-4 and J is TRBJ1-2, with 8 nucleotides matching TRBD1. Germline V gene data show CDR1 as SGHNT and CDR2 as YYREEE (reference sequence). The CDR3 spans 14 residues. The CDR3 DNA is TGTGCCTGCAGCTTCAGGGGGCTTGGCTATGGCTACACCTTC. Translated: CACSFRGLGYGYTF.

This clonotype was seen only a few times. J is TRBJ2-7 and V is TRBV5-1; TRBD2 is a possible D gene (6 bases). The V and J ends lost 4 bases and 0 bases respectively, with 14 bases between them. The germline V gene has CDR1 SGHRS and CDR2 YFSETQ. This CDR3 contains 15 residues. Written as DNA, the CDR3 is TGCGCCAGCAGCCCCTGGGGGAGGAGCTCCTACGAGCAGTACTTC. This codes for CASSPWGRSSYEQYF.

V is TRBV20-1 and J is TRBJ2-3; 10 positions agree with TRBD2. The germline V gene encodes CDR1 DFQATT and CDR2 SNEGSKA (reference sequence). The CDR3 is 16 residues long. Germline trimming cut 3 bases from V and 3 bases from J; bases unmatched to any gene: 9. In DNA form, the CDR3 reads TGCAGTGCTAGTGTCTCAGCGGGGGGGCGGACAGATACGCAGTATTTT. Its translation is CSASVSAGGRTDTQYF.